This note documents a single T cell receptor (beta chain) sequence. Its antigen remains unidentified. Before the COVID-19 pandemic, during about 2010-2018, CD4+ T cells were taken from unexposed donors. Isolation of CD4+ T cells took place after less than twelve days in culture. On days 3 and 7, cultures got half fresh IL-2 medium. Clones were sequenced by immunoSEQ multiplex PCR, and TCRdb holds only the in-frame ones, with some missing. The sample yields tens of thousands of clones, about 70% seen once. These data belong to a study of CD4 T cells in relation to SARS-CoV-2 and coronaviruses. On the study more broadly: PBMCs were cultured with antigen for approximately nine days before TCR beta sequencing.

Study-wide results and caveats: Crossreactivity was assessed only for spike protein, not other viral proteins.

CDR1 and CDR2 (germline): ENHRY, SYGVKD. The CDR3 has 12 amino acids. V dropped 0 bases and J dropped 9 bases, with 8 bases sitting between them. Sequencing input: CD4+ T cells from PBMCs, cultured in vitro. The rearrangement joins TRBV10-3 to TRBJ2-5; D not resolved. This sequence was found in a human donor in good health. The CDR3 reads CAISESPGAQYF. DNA of the CDR3: TGTGCCATCAGTGAGTCGCCTGGGGCCCAGTACTTC.